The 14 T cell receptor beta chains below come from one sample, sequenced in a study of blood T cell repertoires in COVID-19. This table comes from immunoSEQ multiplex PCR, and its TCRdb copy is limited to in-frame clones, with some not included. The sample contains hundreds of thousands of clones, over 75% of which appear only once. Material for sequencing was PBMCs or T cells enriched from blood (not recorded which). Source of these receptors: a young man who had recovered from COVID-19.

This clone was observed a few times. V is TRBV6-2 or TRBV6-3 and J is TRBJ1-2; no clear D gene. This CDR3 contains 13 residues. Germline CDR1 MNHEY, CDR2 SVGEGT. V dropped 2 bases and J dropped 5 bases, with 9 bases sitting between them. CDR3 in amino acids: CASSYQQDYGYTF. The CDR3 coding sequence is TGTGCCAGCAGTTACCAGCAGGATTATGGCTACACCTTC.

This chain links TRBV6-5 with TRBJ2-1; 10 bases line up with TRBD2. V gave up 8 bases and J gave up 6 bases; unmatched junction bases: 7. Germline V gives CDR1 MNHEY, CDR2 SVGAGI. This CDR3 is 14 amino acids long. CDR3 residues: CASRSGGAPNEQFF. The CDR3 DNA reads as TGTGCCAGCCGGAGCGGGGGGGCCCCCAATGAGCAGTTCTTC.

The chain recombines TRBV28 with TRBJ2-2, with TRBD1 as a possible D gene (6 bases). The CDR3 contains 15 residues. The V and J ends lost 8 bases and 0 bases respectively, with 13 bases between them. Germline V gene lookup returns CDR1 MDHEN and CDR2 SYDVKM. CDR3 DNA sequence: TGTGCCAGCGCGTCCCCAGGGGCGAACACCGGGGAGCTGTTTTTT. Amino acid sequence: CASASPGANTGELFF.

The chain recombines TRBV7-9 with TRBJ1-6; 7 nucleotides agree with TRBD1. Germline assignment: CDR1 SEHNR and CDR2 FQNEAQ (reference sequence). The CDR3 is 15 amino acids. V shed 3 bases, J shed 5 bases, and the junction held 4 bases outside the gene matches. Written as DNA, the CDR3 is TGTGCCAGCAGCTTTGGACAGGCTAATAATTCACCCCTCCACTTT. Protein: CASSFGQANNSPLHF.

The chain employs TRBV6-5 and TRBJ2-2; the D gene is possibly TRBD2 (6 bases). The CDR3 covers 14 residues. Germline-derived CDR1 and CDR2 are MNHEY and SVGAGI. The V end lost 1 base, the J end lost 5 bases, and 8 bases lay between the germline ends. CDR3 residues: CASSYYGGTGELFF. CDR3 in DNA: TGTGCCAGCAGTTACTACGGGGGAACCGGGGAGCTGTTTTTT.

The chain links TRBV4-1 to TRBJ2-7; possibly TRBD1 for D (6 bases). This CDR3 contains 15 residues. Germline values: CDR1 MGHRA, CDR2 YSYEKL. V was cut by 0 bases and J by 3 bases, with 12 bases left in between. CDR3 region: CASSQETGRIYEQYF. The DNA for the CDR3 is TGCGCCAGCAGCCAAGAAACAGGGAGAATCTACGAGCAGTACTTC.

CDR3 coding DNA: TGTGCCAGCAGTGAAAGGGCCAGACAGGGGGCGAATTCGGATGGCTACACCTTC. Its protein is CASSERARQGANSDGYTF. V gene TRBV6-1 combines with J gene TRBJ1-2, with 10 bases aligning to TRBD1. Germline V gene sequence: CDR1 MNHNS, CDR2 SASEGT. V gave up 2 bases and J gave up 6 bases; unmatched junction bases: 15. The CDR3 has 18 amino acids.

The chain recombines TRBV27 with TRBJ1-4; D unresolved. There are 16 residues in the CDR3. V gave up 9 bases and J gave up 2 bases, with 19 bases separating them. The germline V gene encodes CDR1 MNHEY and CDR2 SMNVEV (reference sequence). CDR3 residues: CASCRGRAATNEKLFF. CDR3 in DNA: TGTGCCAGTTGCCGGGGAAGGGCGGCTACTAATGAAAAACTGTTTTTT.

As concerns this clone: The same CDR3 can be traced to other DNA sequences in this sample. The CDR3 bases are TGTGCCAGCAGACGAACAGGGATCACTGAAGCTTTCTTT. Its protein product is CASRRTGITEAFF. This chain uses TRBV6-5 with TRBJ1-1, with D possibly matching TRBD1 (6 bases). V gave up 6 bases and J gave up 4 bases, with 12 bases separating them. Germline V gene lookup returns CDR1 MNHEY and CDR2 SVGAGI. The CDR3 has 13 amino acids.

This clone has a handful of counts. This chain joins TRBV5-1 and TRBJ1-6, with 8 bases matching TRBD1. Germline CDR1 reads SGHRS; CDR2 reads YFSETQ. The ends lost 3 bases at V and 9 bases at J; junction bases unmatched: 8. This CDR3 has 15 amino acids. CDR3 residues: CASSWTGTGRSPLHF. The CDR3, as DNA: TGCGCCAGCAGCTGGACAGGGACGGGACGTTCACCCCTCCACTTT. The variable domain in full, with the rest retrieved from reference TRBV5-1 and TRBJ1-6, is KAGVTQTPRYLIKTRGQQVTLSCSPISGHRSVSWYQQTPGQGLQFLFEYFSETQRNKGNFPGRFSGRQFSNSRSEMNVSTLELGDSALYLCASSWTGTGRSPLHFGNGTRLTVT.

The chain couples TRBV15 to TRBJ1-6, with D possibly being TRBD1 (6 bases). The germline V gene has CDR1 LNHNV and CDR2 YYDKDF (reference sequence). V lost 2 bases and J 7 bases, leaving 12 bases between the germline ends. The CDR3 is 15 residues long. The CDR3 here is CATSRNRQANSPLHF. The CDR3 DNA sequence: TGTGCCACCAGCAGAAACCGACAGGCCAATTCACCCCTCCACTTT.

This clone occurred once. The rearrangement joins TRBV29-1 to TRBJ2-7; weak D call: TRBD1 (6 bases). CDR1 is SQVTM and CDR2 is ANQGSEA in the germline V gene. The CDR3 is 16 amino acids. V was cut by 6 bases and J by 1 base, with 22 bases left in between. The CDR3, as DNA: TGCAGCGTCGTAATTAGTCCAGGGGTGAGGTCCTACGAGCAGTACTTC. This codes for CSVVISPGVRSYEQYF.

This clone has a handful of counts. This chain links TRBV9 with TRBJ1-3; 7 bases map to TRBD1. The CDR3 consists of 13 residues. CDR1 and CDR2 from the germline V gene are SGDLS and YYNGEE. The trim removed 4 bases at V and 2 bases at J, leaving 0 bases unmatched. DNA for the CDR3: TGTGCCAGCAGCAGGGGGCCTGGAAACACCATATATTTT. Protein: CASSRGPGNTIYF.

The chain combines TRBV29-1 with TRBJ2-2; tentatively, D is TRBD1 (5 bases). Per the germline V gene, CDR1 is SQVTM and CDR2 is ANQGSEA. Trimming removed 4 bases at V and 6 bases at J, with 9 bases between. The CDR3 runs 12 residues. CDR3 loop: CSVGQGPGELFF. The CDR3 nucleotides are TGCAGCGTTGGGCAGGGCCCCGGGGAGCTGTTTTTT.